Below are 3 T cell receptor beta chains sequenced from a single sample in a study of OX40 agonist ivuxolimab in advanced cancers. Profiling relied on immunoSEQ multiplex PCR, and the TCRdb table lists in-frame clones only, not all of them. The sample lists about 48,000 clones; around 79% were seen once. Sequences were derived from CD4+ or CD8+ T cells sorted from blood, sampled in a trial of the OX40 agonist ivuxolimab. These TCRs come from an adult with an advanced solid tumor such as melanoma, head and neck, liver or kidney cancer.

V and J are TRBV2 and TRBJ2-5; D is unclear. Per germline, CDR1 SNHLY and CDR2 FYNNEI. Trimming took off 6 bases at V and 5 bases at J, with 13 bases between the two ends. This CDR3 has 13 residues. This chain's CDR3 is CASSERSHETQYF. DNA for the CDR3: TGTGCCAGCAGCGAAAGATCACATGAGACCCAGTACTTC. The variable domain in full, with the rest retrieved from reference TRBV2 and TRBJ2-5, is EPEVTQTPSHQVTQMGQEVILRCVPISNHLYFYWYRQILGQKVEFLVSFYNNEISEKSEIFDDQFSVERPDGSNFTLKIRSTKLEDSAMYFCASSERSHETQYFGPGTRLLVL.

This sequence joins TRBV7-2 and TRBJ2-1; D not resolved. Trimming took off 1 base at V and 7 bases at J, with 8 bases between the two ends. Germline CDR1 is SGHTA and CDR2 is FQGNSA. The CDR3 is 13 residues long. The CDR3 DNA reads TGTGCCAGCAGCTTAGATCGTTGGAATGAGCAGTTCTTC. Translated, it gives CASSLDRWNEQFF.

This chain links TRBV11-1 with TRBJ2-6; 12 bases are a match to TRBD1. Germline V gives CDR1 SGHAT, CDR2 FQDESV (reference sequence). The CDR3 sequence is 17 residues long. Unmatched junction bases numbered 4, after V lost 5 bases and J lost 2 bases. Written as DNA, the CDR3 is TGTGCCAGCAGCCGGGGACAGGGGGCGGCTGGGGCCAACGTCCTGACTTTC. The encoded protein is CASSRGQGAAGANVLTF.